The source of this TCR beta chain is a study of T-cell reconstitution after alpha-beta-depleted transplantation in children. Germline V gene lookup returns CDR1 MNHEY and CDR2 SMNVEV (reference sequence). The CDR3 has 15 residues. V was trimmed by 8 bases and J by 2 bases, leaving 16 bases between them. This clonotype has only a few counts. Unique molecular identifiers tagged the TCRbeta library. TCRdb reprocessed the PCR reads via MiXCR and lists one record per CDR3 protein. The table lists around 500,000 distinct CDR3 sequences, around 12% of them singletons. This receptor was obtained from a human donor who donated a stem cell graft to a child with combined immunodeficiency. The rearrangement joins TRBV27 to TRBJ1-5; D is unclear. Sample: PBMCs from the stem cell graft donor, taken from the stem cell graft. The CDR3 DNA reads TGTGCCAGCGGACCCCTTTTTGGTGGCAATCAGCCCCAGCATTTT. This gives the protein CASGPLFGGNQPQHF.